Below, 32 T cell receptor beta chains from the same sample are listed, as sequenced in a study of PD-1 blockade in classical Hodgkin lymphoma. Every one of the patients relapsed after autologous stem cell transplantation (brentuximab vedotin exposure was variable). Data came from immunoSEQ multiplex PCR; TCRdb stores just in-frame clones and leaves some out. The sample has over 25,000 clones; around four fifths are singletons. The sample was peripheral blood mononuclear cells (PBMCs), taken before the second cycle of nivolumab. The receptors stem from a human donor with classical Hodgkin lymphoma.

This sequence joins TRBV7-9 and TRBJ1-3, with D possibly being TRBD1 (5 bases). The V and J ends lost 1 base and 0 bases respectively, with 16 bases between them. Per the germline V gene, CDR1 is SEHNR and CDR2 is FQNEAQ (reference sequence). The CDR3 extends over 18 amino acids. The CDR3 DNA reads TGTGCCAGCAGCTTAGTGGTAGGGGTGTACCACTCTGGAAACACCATATATTTT. Amino acid sequence: CASSLVVGVYHSGNTIYF. Based on the CDR3 plus reference TRBV7-9 and TRBJ1-3, the full variable domain is DTGVSQNPRHKITKRGQNVTFRCDPISEHNRLYWYRQTLGQGPEFLTYFQNEAQLEKSRLLSDRFSAERPKGSFSTLEIQRTEQGDSAMYLCASSLVVGVYHSGNTIYFGEGSWLTVV.

This chain uses TRBV30 with TRBJ2-1; D gene uncertain. The CDR3 has 12 amino acids. CDR1 is GTSNPN and CDR2 is SVGIG in the germline V gene (reference sequence). V lost 3 bases to trimming and J lost 10 bases, with 13 bases between them. CDR3 sequence reads: CAWSPQAGEQFF. CDR3 sequence (DNA): TGTGCCTGGAGCCCCCAGGCTGGGGAGCAGTTCTTC. Combining the CDR3 with reference TRBV30 and TRBJ2-1 gives the whole variable domain SQTIHQWPATLVQPVGSPLSLECTVEGTSNPNLYWYRQAAGRGLQLLFYSVGIGQISSEVPQNLSASRPQDRQFILSSKKLLLSDSGFYLCAWSPQAGEQFFGPGTRLTVL.

The chain is built from TRBV13 and TRBJ1-1; 7 nucleotides align to TRBD1. The junction had 18 bases not matched to a gene; V was cut back by 6 bases and J by 5 bases. The V gene's germline CDR1 is PRHDT and CDR2 FYEKMQ (reference sequence). The CDR3 is 17 residues long. CDR3 residues: CASSSIPDRAGMTEAFF. The CDR3 nucleotides are TGTGCCAGCAGTTCCATACCTGACAGGGCGGGGATGACTGAAGCTTTCTTT.

The chain links TRBV11-2 to TRBJ2-3; 9 nucleotides line up with TRBD1. V dropped 5 bases and J dropped 4; count of bases not matched to a gene: 7. This CDR3 comprises 15 residues. Per germline, CDR1 SGHAT and CDR2 FQNNGV. CDR3 protein: CASSLRDRAPDTQYF. The CDR3 DNA follows: TGTGCCAGCAGCCTCCGGGACAGGGCGCCAGATACGCAGTATTTT.

V and J are TRBV12-5 and TRBJ2-1; perhaps TRBD2 as D (6 bases). CDR3 length: 15 residues. CDR1 and CDR2 from the germline V gene are LGHNT and FRNRAP. Trimming took 3 bases from V and 9 from J, leaving 18 bases between them. This chain's CDR3 is CASGFEGGASSEQFF. CDR3 bases: TGTGCTAGTGGTTTTGAGGGAGGTGCGAGCAGTGAGCAGTTCTTC. Combining the CDR3 with reference TRBV12-5 and TRBJ2-1 gives the whole variable domain DARVTQTPRHKVTEMGQEVTMRCQPILGHNTVFWYRQTMMQGLELLAYFRNRAPLDDSGMPKDRFSAEMPDATLATLKIQPSEPRDSAVYFCASGFEGGASSEQFFGPGTRLTVL.

The chain links TRBV9 to TRBJ2-7; D is perhaps TRBD1 (5 bases). V was shortened by 0 bases and J by 2 bases, with 9 bases between the two germline ends. The germline V gene encodes CDR1 SGDLS and CDR2 YYNGEE. There are 14 residues in the CDR3. CDR3 in amino acids: CASSVGGQTYEQYF. The CDR3 DNA follows: TGTGCCAGCAGCGTAGGCGGACAAACCTACGAGCAGTACTTC.

The chain recombines TRBV6-5 with TRBJ2-1; tentatively, D is TRBD2 (5 bases). CDR3 size: 13 residues. V lost 4 bases and J lost 5, with 9 bases in between. CDR1 is MNHEY, CDR2 SVGAGI, per germline. CDR3 in DNA: TGTGCCAGCAGTTTGGGAGTTGACAATGAGCAGTTCTTC. Translating gives CASSLGVDNEQFF.

This chain links TRBV27 with TRBJ2-7; no clear D gene. The CDR3 totals 12 residues. Germline V gene lookup returns CDR1 MNHEY and CDR2 SMNVEV (reference sequence). Trimming cost V 5 bases and J 5 bases, with 10 bases left between them. The CDR3 here is CASSTSRNEQYF. CDR3 coding DNA: TGTGCCAGCAGTACCTCCAGGAACGAGCAGTACTTC.

The chain links TRBV4-2 to TRBJ2-3; TRBD1 agrees at 11 bases. V shed 4 bases, J shed 2 bases, and the junction held 8 bases outside the gene matches. Germline V gives CDR1 LGHNA, CDR2 YNFKEQ. This CDR3 comprises 17 residues. CDR3 DNA: TGTGCCAGCAGCCCCCCCGGGACAGGGGGGTACACAGATACGCAGTATTTT. Protein sequence: CASSPPGTGGYTDTQYF.

This chain connects TRBV5-4 to TRBJ2-2, with a weak D call TRBD2 (6 bases). Trimming removed 4 bases from V and 5 bases from J, with 15 bases in between. Germline lookup yields CDR1 SGHNT and CDR2 YYREEE (reference sequence). The CDR3 has 15 amino acids. CDR3 sequence: CASSPLGGWTGELFF. In DNA, the CDR3 is TGTGCCAGCAGCCCTCTGGGGGGTTGGACCGGGGAGCTGTTTTTT.

J is TRBJ1-5 and V is TRBV16; the match to TRBD1 covers 7 bases. The ends lost 0 bases at V and 8 bases at J; junction bases unmatched: 13. Germline loops: CDR1 KGHSY, CDR2 FQNENV. The CDR3 is made up of 17 amino acids. This chain's CDR3 is CASSQSKGRGSIEPQHF. For the CDR3, the DNA is TGTGCCAGCAGCCAATCGAAGGGCAGGGGGTCAATTGAGCCCCAGCATTTT.

V gene TRBV2 combines with J gene TRBJ2-2; D is perhaps TRBD2 (5 bases). The V gene's germline CDR1 is SNHLY and CDR2 FYNNEI. Trimming took 6 bases from V and 0 from J, leaving 17 bases between them. This CDR3 is 17 amino acids long. CDR3 DNA: TGTGCCAGCAGCTTAGCGTCTGGCCGAACGAACACCGGGGAGCTGTTTTTT. Translated, it gives CASSLASGRTNTGELFF.

This clone was detected only once. The chain employs TRBV4-3 and TRBJ1-2; 7 bases map to TRBD1. This CDR3 spans 19 amino acids. Germline trimming cut 0 bases from V and 3 bases from J; bases unmatched to any gene: 16. Per germline, CDR1 LGHNA and CDR2 YSLEER. CDR3 bases: TGCGCCAGCAGCCAAGATTTTATGGCAGGGGGACTGAGGGACTATGGCTACACCTTC. Encoded protein: CASSQDFMAGGLRDYGYTF.

The gene calls are TRBV7-2 and TRBJ2-7; D remains ambiguous. Per germline, CDR1 SGHTA and CDR2 FQGNSA. The CDR3 covers 14 residues. Trimming removed 5 bases from V and 0 bases from J, with 11 bases in between. The CDR3 DNA reads as TGTGCCAGCAGCCTGGCTGGGAACTCCTACGAGCAGTACTTC. This sequence encodes CASSLAGNSYEQYF.

Remarks on this clone: This specimen includes other DNA sequences encoding the same CDR3. The V and J genes are TRBV5-1 and TRBJ2-5, with 11 bases fitting TRBD1. The V gene's germline CDR1 is SGHRS and CDR2 YFSETQ. The CDR3 runs 19 residues. V was pared by 4 bases and J by 2 bases, with 16 bases of the junction left unmatched. CDR3 in DNA: TGCGCCAGCAGCCTGTCCCTCCGGACAGGGGGCGCCTTACAAGAGACCCAGTACTTC. Its translation: CASSLSLRTGGALQETQYF.

CDR3: CASSITVNTEAFF. The CDR3 DNA is TGTGCCAGCAGCATCACAGTGAACACTGAAGCTTTCTTT. The chain carries TRBV7-2 and TRBJ1-1, with D hard to call. The CDR3 sequence is 13 residues long. Trimming took 5 bases from V and 0 from J, leaving 7 bases between them. Germline V lookup: CDR1 SGHTA, CDR2 FQGNSA.

The genes are TRBV28 and TRBJ2-7; TRBD1 is a possible D gene (6 bases). V was trimmed by 5 bases and J by 0 bases, leaving 11 bases between them. Looked up from germline, CDR1 is MDHEN and CDR2 is SYDVKM. This CDR3 comprises 14 residues. The CDR3 reads CASSARGSSYEQYF. In nucleotides, the CDR3 is TGTGCCAGCAGTGCCAGGGGCAGCTCCTACGAGCAGTACTTC.

The rearrangement uses TRBV28 and TRBJ1-1, with a possible D match to TRBD1 (5 bases). Germline lookup yields CDR1 MDHEN and CDR2 SYDVKM. The CDR3 is 12 amino acids. Trimming cost V 5 bases and J 6 bases, with 10 bases left between them. CDR3 in amino acids: CASSHVGPEAFF. The CDR3 bases are TGTGCCAGCAGTCATGTGGGGCCTGAAGCTTTCTTT.

V usage is TRBV5-4 and J usage is TRBJ1-2; 9 positions match TRBD1. CDR3 length: 14 amino acids. With 0 bases clipped from V and 4 bases from J, the junction kept 1 base outside the gene matches. The germline V gene encodes CDR1 SGHNT and CDR2 YYREEE (reference sequence). CDR3 protein: CASSLGDRAYGYTF. CDR3 DNA sequence: TGTGCCAGCAGCTTGGGGGACAGGGCCTATGGCTACACCTTC.

The V call is TRBV5-4, the J call TRBJ1-2; D is ambiguous. The CDR3 sequence is 13 residues long. Trimming removed 0 bases at V and 8 bases at J, with 11 bases between. Germline V gene sequence: CDR1 SGHNT, CDR2 YYREEE (reference sequence). The CDR3 nucleotides are TGTGCCAGCAGCTTGGCCGACTTAACGGGCTACACCTTC. Its translation: CASSLADLTGYTF.

The chain employs TRBV25-1 and TRBJ2-7, with TRBD1 matching over 8 bases. The germline CDR1 and CDR2 sequences are MGHDK and SYGVNS. V dropped 3 bases and J dropped 7; count of bases not matched to a gene: 8. The CDR3 totals 14 residues. The CDR3, as DNA: TGTGCCAGCAGTGATTTTCCCAGGGGGCAGGAGCAGTACGTC. Protein product: CASSDFPRGQEQYV.

The chain couples TRBV9 to TRBJ2-4, with D unclear. The CDR3 totals 15 residues. Trimming cost V 0 bases and J 4 bases, with 11 bases left between them. Germline V lookup: CDR1 SGDLS, CDR2 YYNGEE. The CDR3 sequence: CASSVAESRKNIQYF. CDR3 bases: TGTGCCAGCAGCGTAGCTGAGAGCAGAAAAAACATTCAGTACTTC.

V usage is TRBV6-1 and J usage is TRBJ1-3; no reliable D call. This CDR3 is built from 15 residues. In germline, CDR1 is MNHNS, CDR2 SASEGT. V was trimmed by 5 bases and J by 2 bases, leaving 13 bases between them. CDR3 region: CASSSLDQPGNTIYF. In DNA, the CDR3 is TGTGCCAGCAGTAGCCTGGACCAACCTGGAAACACCATATATTTT.

The V and J genes are TRBV6-5 and TRBJ1-2; D is possibly TRBD1 (5 bases). Per germline, CDR1 MNHEY and CDR2 SVGAGI. V shed 6 bases and J shed 0 bases, with 8 bases lying between them. The length of the CDR3 is 13 residues. DNA for the CDR3: TGTGCCAGCAGCAGGGTTACTAACTATGGCTACACCTTC. Translated, it gives CASSRVTNYGYTF.

Concerning this clone: The junction departs from germline at one end; a sequencing error may be responsible. The J gene is TRBJ2-1, the V gene TRBV7-9; D gene unclear. Per germline, CDR1 SEHNR and CDR2 FQNEAQ (reference sequence). The CDR3 runs 15 residues. CDR3 protein: CASSLLSDPYNEQFF. The CDR3 coding sequence is TGTGCCAGCAGCTTATTGAGCGACCCCTACAATGAACAGTTCTTC.

The V and J genes are TRBV29-1 and TRBJ2-2; no clear D gene. There are 13 residues in the CDR3. Per germline, CDR1 SQVTM and CDR2 ANQGSEA. Trimming left V 4 bases short and J 2 bases short, with 8 bases between. The CDR3, as DNA: TGCAGCGTTGCGCTTGGAAACACCGGGGAGCTGTTTTTT. Protein product: CSVALGNTGELFF.

The rearrangement links TRBV7-9 to TRBJ1-2; no clear D gene. The ends were cut back, 1 base at V and 0 bases at J, with 9 bases in the middle. The CDR3 covers 15 residues. Germline CDR1 is SEHNR and CDR2 is FQNEAQ (reference sequence). CDR3 DNA: TGTGCCAGCAGCTTAGTTGAGGTAGCTAACTATGGCTACACCTTC. Protein product: CASSLVEVANYGYTF.

The rearrangement uses TRBV6-5 and TRBJ2-5; no firm D call. Germline V gene sequence: CDR1 MNHEY, CDR2 SVGAGI. V lost 7 bases, J lost 4 bases, and 10 bases lay in between. This CDR3 contains 12 residues. CDR3 region: CASTLNGETQYF. The CDR3 DNA reads TGTGCCAGCACCTTGAATGGAGAGACCCAGTACTTC.

This chain joins TRBV6-6 and TRBJ1-4, with TRBD1 as a possible D gene (6 bases). CDR3 length equals 15 residues. CDR1 and CDR2 from the germline V gene are MNHNY and SVGAGI (reference sequence). V was cut by 6 bases and J by 5 bases, with 16 bases left in between. As DNA, the CDR3 is TGTGCCAGCAGAAAGGGGGGGGATCGGAATGAAAAACTGTTTTTT. Its protein is CASRKGGDRNEKLFF.

The CDR3 sequence is CASSLASEKLFF. The CDR3 region has the DNA TGTGCCAGCAGTTTGGCGAGCGAAAAACTGTTTTTT. The chain has TRBV28 and TRBJ1-4; no definite D call. CDR1 is MDHEN and CDR2 is SYDVKM in the germline V gene. Trimming cost V 3 bases and J 8 bases, with 7 bases left between them. The CDR3 loop spans 12 amino acids.

CDR3 nucleotide sequence: TGTGCCAGCAGCTTGGAAGCCATGGCTAATACGCAGTATTTT. Translated: CASSLEAMANTQYF. J is TRBJ2-3 and V is TRBV5-4; no definite D call. Trimming took 0 bases from V and 7 from J, leaving 12 bases between them. Per germline, CDR1 SGHNT and CDR2 YYREEE (reference sequence). This CDR3 spans 14 amino acids. Complete variable domain (other parts from reference TRBV5-4 and TRBJ2-3): ETGVTQSPTHLIKTRGQQVTLRCSSQSGHNTVSWYQQALGQGPQFIFQYYREEENGRGNFPPRFSGLQFPNYSSELNVNALELDDSALYLCASSLEAMANTQYFGPGTRLTVL.

The gene calls are TRBV19 and TRBJ1-5; D is unclear. Germline V gene data show CDR1 as LNHDA and CDR2 as SQIVND (reference sequence). V dropped 5 bases and J dropped 0 bases, with 14 bases sitting between them. The CDR3 covers 16 residues. The CDR3: CASSLGILYSNQPQHF. CDR3 in DNA: TGTGCCAGTAGTCTCGGGATACTGTATAGCAATCAGCCCCAGCATTTT. Drawing the rest from reference TRBV19 and TRBJ1-5, the complete variable domain is DGGITQSPKYLFRKEGQNVTLSCEQNLNHDAMYWYRQDPGQGLRLIYYSQIVNDFQKGDIAEGYSVSREKKESFPLTVTSAQKNPTAFYLCASSLGILYSNQPQHFGDGTRLSIL.